This is a list of T cell receptor beta chains from one sample in a study of T cells in Graves' hyperthyroidism and ophthalmopathy. TCRdb reprocessed the multiplex PCR reads with MiXCR, giving one entry per CDR3 protein. Of fewer than 650,000 distinct CDR3 sequences listed, 14% to 15% are singletons. The sequencing input was blood. All receptors derive from a woman aged 40 to 50 with Graves' ophthalmopathy. Each CDR3 is given without its conserved first and last residue. Fields, in order: V gene, CDR3 protein.

TRBV7-9 ASSLAGGPEAF
TRBV5-1 ASSFGGSGENIQY
TRBV24-1 ATSDQGINQPQH
TRBV4-1 ASSPGQAGSQPQH
TRBV13 ASSRGQGIITEAF
TRBV27 ASSQGQSGYT
TRBV28 ASTRQGARGEQY
TRBV4-2 ASSQGVGEETQY
TRBV7-8 ASSPTPASGSSEQY
TRBV19 ATAEGSQETQY
TRBV20-1 SALPGLAYEQY
TRBV9 ASSPRTGLGGELF
TRBV12-3/TRBV12-4 ASSYQESSEQY
TRBV11-2 ASSSEAGELF
TRBV19 ASSQRRDTTNTGELF
TRBV7-8 ASRWDVNTEAF
TRBV7-3 ASSLIGPLYTGELF
TRBV6-2/TRBV6-3 ASSFTSGSYGQY
TRBV14 ASSLGAEYGYT
TRBV5-1 ASSLGGSVNTEAF
TRBV29-1 SVVARGIQETQY
TRBV6-2/TRBV6-3 ASSYWLAGGSEAKNIQY
TRBV27 ASTSLETANVLT
TRBV5-1 ASSPTRGGYT
TRBV12-3/TRBV12-4 ASSPGQAGWDTEAF
TRBV28 ASSRQGWGALTEAF
TRBV9 ASSTHTGLAGGTYEQY
TRBV7-3 ASSLKSEQY
TRBV6-2/TRBV6-3 ASSYLGANYGYT
TRBV15 ATSFKWNSPLH
TRBV28 ASRTMTSKTQY
TRBV15 ATSLAGQFMNTEAF
TRBV30 AWSGPGAQY
TRBV27 ASGVYNTGELF
TRBV4-1 ASSLLHGEVYEQY
TRBV28 VSRPSTSGSLTDTQY
TRBV2 ASTSVLTGS
TRBV6-1 ASRPSTGELF
TRBV24-1 ATSDSRQLGNTIY
TRBV25-1 ASRGRTRVTEAF
TRBV10-3 ATYPRLARGTGELF
TRBV6-1 ASSEGGVIPEAF
TRBV12-3/TRBV12-4 ASSLGTGAQH
TRBV28 ATNPDRGTGAYEQY
TRBV28 ASSLIAGGLFTEAF
TRBV11-1 ASSSSRTANTGELF
TRBV7-9 ASSLVAGGLEQF
TRBV7-3 ASSPLADNNEQF
TRBV29-1 SVELGETQY